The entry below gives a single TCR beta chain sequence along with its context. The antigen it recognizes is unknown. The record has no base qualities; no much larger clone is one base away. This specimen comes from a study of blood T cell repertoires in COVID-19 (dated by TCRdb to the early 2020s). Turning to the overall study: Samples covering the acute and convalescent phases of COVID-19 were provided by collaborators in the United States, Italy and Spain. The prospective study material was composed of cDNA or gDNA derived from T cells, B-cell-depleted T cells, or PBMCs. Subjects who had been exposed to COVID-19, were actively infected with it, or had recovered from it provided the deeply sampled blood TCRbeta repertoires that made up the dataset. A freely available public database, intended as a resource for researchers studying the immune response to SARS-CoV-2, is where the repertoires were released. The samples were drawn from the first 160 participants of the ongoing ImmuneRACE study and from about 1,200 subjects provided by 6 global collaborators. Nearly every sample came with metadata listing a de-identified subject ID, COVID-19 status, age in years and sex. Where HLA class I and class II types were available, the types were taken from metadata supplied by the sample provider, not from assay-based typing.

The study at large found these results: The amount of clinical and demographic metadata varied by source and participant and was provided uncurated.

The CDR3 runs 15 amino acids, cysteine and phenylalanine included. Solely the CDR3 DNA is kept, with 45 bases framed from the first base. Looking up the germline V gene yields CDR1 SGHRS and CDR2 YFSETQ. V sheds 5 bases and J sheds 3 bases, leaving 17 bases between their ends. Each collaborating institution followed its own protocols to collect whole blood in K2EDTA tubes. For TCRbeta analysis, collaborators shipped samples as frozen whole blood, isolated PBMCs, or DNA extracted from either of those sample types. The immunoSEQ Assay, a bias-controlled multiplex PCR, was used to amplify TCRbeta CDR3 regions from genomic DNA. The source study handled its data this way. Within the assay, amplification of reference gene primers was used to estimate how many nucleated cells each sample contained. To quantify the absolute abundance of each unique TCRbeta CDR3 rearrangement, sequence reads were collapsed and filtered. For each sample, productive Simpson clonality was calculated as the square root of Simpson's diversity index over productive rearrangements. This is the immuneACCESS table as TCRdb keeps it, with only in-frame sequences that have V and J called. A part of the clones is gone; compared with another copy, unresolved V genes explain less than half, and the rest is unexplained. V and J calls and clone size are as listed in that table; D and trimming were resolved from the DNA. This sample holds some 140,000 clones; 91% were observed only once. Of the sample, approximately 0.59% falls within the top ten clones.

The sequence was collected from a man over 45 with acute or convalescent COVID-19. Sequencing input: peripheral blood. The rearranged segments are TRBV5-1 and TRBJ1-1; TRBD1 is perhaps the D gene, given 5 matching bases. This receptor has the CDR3 CASRSSRGGDTEAFF. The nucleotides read TGCGCCAGCAGATCGAGCCGGGGAGGGGACACTGAAGCTTTCTTT.